This T cell receptor beta chain was profiled in a study of T cells in Graves' hyperthyroidism and ophthalmopathy. Whole-study context: Prior to any treatment, at the point of initial diagnosis, peripheral blood was collected.

Findings and caveats of the study: Blood also showed most of the thyroid clonotypes that were expanded above 0.001. Model predictions of ophthalmopathy came a median approximately 6 months before onset.

On this clonotype itself: Its antigen is currently unknown.

V was pared by 5 bases and J by 8 bases, with 15 bases between. CDR1 and CDR2 from the germline V gene are DFQATT and SNEGSKA (reference sequence). CDR3 length: 12 residues. Disease duration was under 3 months in the ophthalmopathy patients, who also had a Clinical Activity Score of at least 3 and a NOSPECS grade of at least 4. TCR beta CDR3 sequences were amplified from RNA transcripts. TCR CDR3 regions were first amplified by RT-PCR with HTBI primers. TCRdb called the multiplex PCR reads again in MiXCR, with one record for every CDR3 protein. The sample holds about half a million distinct CDR3 sequences, approximately 20% seen once.

This sequence joins TRBV20-1 and TRBJ1-1; no clear D gene. The source is a man aged 35-49 years with Graves' ophthalmopathy. Sequencing used blood. CDR3 region: CSALGSRVEAFF. The CDR3 DNA sequence: TGCAGTGCTCTGGGTAGTAGGGTAGAAGCTTTCTTT.